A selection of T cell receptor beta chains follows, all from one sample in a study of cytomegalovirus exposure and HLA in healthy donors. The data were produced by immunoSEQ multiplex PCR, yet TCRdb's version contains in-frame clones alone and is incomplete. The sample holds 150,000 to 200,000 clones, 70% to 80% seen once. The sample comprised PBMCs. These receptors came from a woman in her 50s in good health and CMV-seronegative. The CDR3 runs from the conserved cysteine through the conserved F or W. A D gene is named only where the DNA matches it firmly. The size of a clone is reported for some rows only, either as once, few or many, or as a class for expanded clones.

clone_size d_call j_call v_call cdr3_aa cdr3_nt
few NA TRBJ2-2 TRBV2 CASSGGASKNGELFF TGTGCCAGCAGCGGCGGGGCCTCAAAAAACGGGGAGCTGTTTTTT
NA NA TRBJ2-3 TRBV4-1 CASSQHVADLTSTDTQYF TGCGCCAGCAGCCAACATGTAGCGGATCTTACTAGCACAGATACGCAGTATTTT
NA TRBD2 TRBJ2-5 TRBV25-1 CASSEGAIPGGETQYF TGTGCCAGCAGTGAGGGTGCCATTCCGGGAGGAGAGACCCAGTACTTC
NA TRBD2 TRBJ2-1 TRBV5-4 CASSSPRGSSYNEQFF TGTGCCAGCAGCTCCCCCCGCGGGAGCTCCTACAATGAGCAGTTCTTC
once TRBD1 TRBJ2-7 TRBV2 CASSDAGGFYEQYF TGTGCCAGCAGTGATGCAGGGGGCTTCTACGAGCAGTACTTC
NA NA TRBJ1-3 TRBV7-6 CASSLEGLLSGNTIYF TGTGCCAGCAGCTTAGAGGGACTCCTGTCTGGAAACACCATATATTTT
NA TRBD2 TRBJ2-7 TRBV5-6 CASSLEASGSYEQYF TGTGCCAGCAGCTTGGAGGCTAGCGGGAGCTACGAGCAGTACTTC
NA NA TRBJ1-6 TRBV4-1 CASSQEPGQGNSPLHF TGCGCCAGCAGCCAAGAACCGGGTCAGGGTAATTCACCCCTCCACTTT
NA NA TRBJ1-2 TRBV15 CATSRESTLGQHYGYTF TGTGCCACCAGCAGAGAATCAACCCTCGGACAGCACTATGGCTACACCTTC
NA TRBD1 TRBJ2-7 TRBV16 CASSRPGTGPLGGYEQYF TGTGCCAGCAGCCGACCCGGGACAGGGCCTCTTGGCGGCTACGAGCAGTACTTC
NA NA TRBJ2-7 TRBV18 CASSPGVHGYEQYF TGTGCCAGCTCACCAGGAGTACACGGCTACGAGCAGTACTTC
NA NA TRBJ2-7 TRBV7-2 CASSLSSYEQYF TGTGCCAGCAGCTTGAGCTCCTACGAGCAGTACTTC
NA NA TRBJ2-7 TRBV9 CASSVTPLSTPNYEQYF TGTGCCAGCAGCGTTACTCCGCTTAGCACCCCCAACTACGAGCAGTACTTC
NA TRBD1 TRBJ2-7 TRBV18 CASSLRGEGQGPSYEQYF TGTGCCAGCTCACTACGTGGTGAAGGACAGGGACCTTCCTACGAGCAGTACTTC
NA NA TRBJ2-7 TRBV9 CASSVGSGSGSYEQYF TGTGCCAGCAGCGTAGGTTCCGGGTCGGGGTCCTACGAGCAGTACTTC
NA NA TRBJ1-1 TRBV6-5 CASSYSITGLTEAFF TGTGCCAGCAGTTACTCGATTACGGGGTTGACTGAAGCTTTCTTT
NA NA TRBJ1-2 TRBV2 CASSLTGHFNYGYTF TGTGCCAGCAGTTTGACGGGACACTTTAACTATGGCTACACCTTC
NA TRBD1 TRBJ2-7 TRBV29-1 CSVDGETGGYEQYF TGCAGCGTTGACGGGGAGACAGGGGGCTACGAGCAGTACTTC
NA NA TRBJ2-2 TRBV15 CATSRRRGGTGELFF TGTGCCACCAGCAGAAGAAGGGGTGGCACCGGGGAGCTGTTTTTT
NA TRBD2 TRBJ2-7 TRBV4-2 CASSQDISGRSSYEQYF TGTGCCAGCAGCCAAGATATCTCCGGGAGGTCCTCCTACGAGCAGTACTTC
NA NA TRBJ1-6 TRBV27 CASSFWQGRNSPLHF TGTGCCAGCAGTTTCTGGCAAGGGAGAAATTCACCCCTCCACTTT
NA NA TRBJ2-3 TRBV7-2 CASSLPGNTQYF TGTGCCAGCAGCTTACCGGGGAATACGCAGTATTTT
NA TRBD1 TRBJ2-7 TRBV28 CASKILGRDRANF TGTGCCAGCAAGATTTTGGGTAGGGACAGGGCGAACTTC
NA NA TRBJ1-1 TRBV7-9 CASSLAGGPNTEAFF TGTGCCAGCAGCTTAGCCGGGGGACCGAACACTGAAGCTTTCTTT
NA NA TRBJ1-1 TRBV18 CASSPQGASNTEAFF TGTGCCAGCTCACCCCAAGGAGCCTCTAACACTGAAGCTTTCTTT
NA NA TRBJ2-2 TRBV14 CASSHLPTGELFF TGTGCCAGCAGCCATCTCCCCACCGGGGAGCTGTTTTTT
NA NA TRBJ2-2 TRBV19 CASSRVGQNTGELFF TGTGCCAGTAGTAGAGTGGGACAGAACACCGGGGAGCTGTTTTTT
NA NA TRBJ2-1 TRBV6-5 CASSYQGLSYNEQFF TGTGCCAGCAGTTATCAGGGGCTCTCCTACAATGAGCAGTTCTTC
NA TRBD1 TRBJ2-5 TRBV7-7 CASSTGQGSKTQYF TGTGCTAGCAGCACCGGACAGGGTAGCAAGACCCAGTACTTC
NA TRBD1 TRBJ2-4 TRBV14 CASSPDRAGYVQYF TGTGCCAGCAGCCCGGACAGGGCGGGGTACGTTCAGTACTTC
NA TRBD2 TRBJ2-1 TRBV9 CASSVVPSGSYNEQFF TGTGCCAGCAGCGTAGTACCTAGCGGGAGCTACAATGAGCAGTTCTTC
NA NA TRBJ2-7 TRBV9 CASSSSGTEGYEQYF TGTGCCAGCAGCTCCTCCGGGACTGAAGGTTACGAGCAGTACTTC
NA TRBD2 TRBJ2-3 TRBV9 CASKPSLAVTDTQYF TGTGCCAGCAAGCCCTCGCTAGCGGTCACAGATACGCAGTATTTT
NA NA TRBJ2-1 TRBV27 CASSTSTGRTGGDEQFF TGTGCCAGCAGTACCTCGACAGGTCGGACCGGTGGCGATGAGCAGTTCTTC
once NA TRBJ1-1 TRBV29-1 CSAGGAGSLPMNTEAFF TGCAGCGCTGGGGGGGCGGGCTCTTTACCCATGAACACTGAAGCTTTCTTT
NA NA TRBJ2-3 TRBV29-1 CSVEQGSDTQYF TGCAGCGTTGAACAGGGCTCAGATACGCAGTATTTT
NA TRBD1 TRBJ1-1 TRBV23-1 CASSQLEPDRDTEAFF TGCGCCAGCAGTCAATTAGAGCCTGACAGGGACACTGAAGCTTTCTTT
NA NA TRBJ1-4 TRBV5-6 CASSFRGERLNEKLFF TGTGCCAGCAGCTTCCGCGGTGAGAGACTGAATGAAAAACTGTTTTTT
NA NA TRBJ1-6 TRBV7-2 CASSSDWPSWVYHF TGTGCCAGCAGCTCGGACTGGCCTTCATGGGTATACCACTTT
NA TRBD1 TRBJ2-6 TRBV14 CASSHSVPDRAPYSGANVLTF TGTGCCAGCAGCCATTCCGTTCCCGACAGGGCCCCCTACTCTGGGGCCAACGTCCTGACTTTC
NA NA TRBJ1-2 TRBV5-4 CASSSRGGINYGYTF TGTGCCAGCAGCTCTCGAGGGGGAATCAACTATGGCTACACCTTC
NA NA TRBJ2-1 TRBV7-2 CASSQRRQRVNEQFF TGTGCCAGCAGCCAACGGCGACAGCGGGTGAATGAGCAGTTCTTC
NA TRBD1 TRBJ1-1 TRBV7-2 CASSLMGQGILNTEAFF TGTGCCAGCAGCTTAATGGGACAGGGGATCCTGAACACTGAAGCTTTCTTT
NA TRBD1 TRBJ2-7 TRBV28 CASSLTGFEQYF TGTGCCAGCAGCCTGACAGGGTTCGAGCAGTACTTC
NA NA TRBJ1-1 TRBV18 CASSRDSNTEAFF TGTGCCAGCTCTCGCGACTCAAACACTGAAGCTTTCTTT
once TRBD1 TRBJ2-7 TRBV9 CASSSGQQTYEQYF TGTGCCAGCAGCTCGGGACAGCAGACCTACGAGCAGTACTTC
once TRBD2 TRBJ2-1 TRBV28 CASSLYSGSSYNEQFF TGTGCCAGCAGTCTTTATAGCGGGAGCTCCTACAATGAGCAGTTCTTC
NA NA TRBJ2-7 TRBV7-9 CASSSGASGYEQYF TGTGCCAGCAGCTCAGGGGCCTCCGGTTACGAGCAGTACTTC
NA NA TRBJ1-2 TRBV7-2 CASSSPQGFQYYGYTF TGTGCCAGCAGCTCCCCACAGGGATTTCAATACTATGGCTACACCTTC
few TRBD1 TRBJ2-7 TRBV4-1 CASSQPGTGNEQYF TGCGCCAGCAGCCAGCCTGGGACAGGGAACGAGCAGTACTTC
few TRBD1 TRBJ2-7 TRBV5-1 CASSLSPGQGYEQYF TGCGCCAGCAGTCTTTCTCCGGGACAGGGGTACGAGCAGTACTTC
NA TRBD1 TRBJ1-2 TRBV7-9 CASSLPGQGAGYGYTF TGTGCCAGCAGCTTACCGGGACAGGGGGCAGGGTATGGCTACACCTTC
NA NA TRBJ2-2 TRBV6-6 CASSYSRGTGELFF TGTGCCAGCAGTTACTCTAGGGGCACCGGGGAGCTGTTTTTT